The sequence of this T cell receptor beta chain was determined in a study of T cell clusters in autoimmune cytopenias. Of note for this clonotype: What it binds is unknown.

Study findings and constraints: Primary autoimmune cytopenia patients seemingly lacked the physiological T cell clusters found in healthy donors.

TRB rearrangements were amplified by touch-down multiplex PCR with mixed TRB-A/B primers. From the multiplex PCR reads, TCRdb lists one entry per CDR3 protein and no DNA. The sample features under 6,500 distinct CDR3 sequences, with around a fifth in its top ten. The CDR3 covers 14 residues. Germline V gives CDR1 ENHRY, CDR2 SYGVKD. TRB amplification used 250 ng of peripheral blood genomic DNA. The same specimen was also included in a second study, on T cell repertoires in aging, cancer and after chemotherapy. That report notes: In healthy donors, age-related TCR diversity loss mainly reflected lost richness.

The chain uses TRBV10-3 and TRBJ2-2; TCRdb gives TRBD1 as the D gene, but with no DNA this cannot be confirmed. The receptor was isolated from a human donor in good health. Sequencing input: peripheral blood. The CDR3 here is CAISDYRGAGELFF.